A selection of T cell receptor beta chains follows, all from one sample in a study of OX40 agonist ivuxolimab in advanced cancers. Libraries were prepared by immunoSEQ multiplex PCR; TCRdb keeps only in-frame clonotypes and omits some of them. The table lists 20,000 to 25,000 clones, around 77% of them singletons, with about 13% in the top ten. The material was CD4+ or CD8+ T cells sorted from blood, obtained in a trial of the OX40 agonist ivuxolimab. The source of these receptors is an adult with an advanced solid tumor such as melanoma, head and neck, liver or kidney cancer. Both conserved end residues are part of each CDR3. D genes are given only for firm matches.

16	TRBD1	TRBV7-9	TRBJ1-1	CASSQDRGRGDTEAFF
15	-	TRBV27	TRBJ1-2	CASSFRIAGLYGYTF
13	-	TRBV7-9	TRBJ1-2	CASRTGTNYGYTF
13	-	TRBV23-1	TRBJ2-7	CASSQLRTHEQYF
17	-	TRBV12-2	TRBJ1-5	CASRLATSGGAYQPQHF
14	-	TRBV6-5	TRBJ1-6	CASSYQAGNSPLHF
14	TRBD1	TRBV29-1	TRBJ2-5	CSVFLDREWETQYF
13	-	TRBV10-3	TRBJ2-2	CAIPAPNTGELFF
15	-	TRBV25-1	TRBJ2-2	CASSEYGAGRGELFF
13	-	TRBV6-5	TRBJ2-7	CASSNGLTYEQYF